This T cell receptor beta chain derives from a study of T cells expressing NK-cell markers (dated by TCRdb to the early 2020s). Turning to the overall study: In sorted CD3+CD56+NKG2C+, CD3+CD56+NKG2C- and CD3+CD56-NKG2C+ T-cell subsets from roughly 8 donors, TCR beta-chain repertoires were profiled. Illumina HiSeq 2000/2500, MiSeq or NextSeq was used to sequence libraries as 2 x 150 bp reads. Among the eight sequenced donors, seven were HCMV-seropositive and one was HCMV-seronegative. All eight donors whose samples were sequenced were randomly selected healthy volunteers, three of them men and five women. The full study reports these points: Whether the expanded NKG2C-expressing T cell clones were specific for HCMV antigens remained unclear. Those dominant clonotypes were again the most abundant among CD3+CD56-NKG2C+ cells in four donors, at about 28.3-60.1%. In a handful of donors, the dominant CD3+CD56+NKG2C+ clonotypes ranked among the top 10 CD8+ clonotypes, making up about 1.0-7.0% of CD8+ T cells.

HCMV serostatus was determined by detecting HCMV-specific IgG in serum with a commercial ELISA kit. Ficoll density gradient centrifugation was used to isolate peripheral blood mononuclear cells from blood. The germline V gene specifies MNHNS as CDR1 and SASEGT as CDR2. From its cysteine to its phenylalanine, the CDR3 spans 15 amino acids. Only the protein sequence is given. The sample was run on an Illumina HiSeq 2000. TCR beta cDNA libraries were made by 5'RACE template switching that added a universal primer site and unique molecular identifiers. cDNA synthesis was primed from the TCR beta constant segment, followed by two successive PCR amplification steps. On the authors' methods: MIGEC handled demultiplexing of the reads and grouping by UMI, while MiTCR was used to assemble and quantify clonotypes. To remove erroneous sequences, TCR cDNA sequences were retained only when supported by two or more reads. Downstream repertoire analysis used the tcR package, and clonotypes were matched across fractions by CDR3 nucleotide sequence plus V segment. VDJmatch was used to annotate antigen specificity against VDJdb, with one amino acid substitution in CDR3 allowed. Based on TCRdb reprocessing of the reads, there is one entry per CDR3 protein sequence, and DNA is missing. TCRdb's processing, not the authors' own work, is the source of the V and J calls. The table for this sample records about 260,000 distinct CDR3 sequences. The ten largest clones take up around 4.2% of the sample.

Remarks on this clonotype: No antigen is known for it.

The sequence links TRBV6-1 to TRBJ1-6; TCRdb indicates TRBD1, and absent DNA this call remains unverified. This receptor was obtained from a woman aged 18 to 75 in good health. Sequencing was performed on blood T cells: a sorted CD56 or NKG2C T cell subset, CD4+ or CD8+ T cells, or bulk PBMC T cells (not recorded which). The CDR3 region has the sequence CASSEVGGSNSPLHF.